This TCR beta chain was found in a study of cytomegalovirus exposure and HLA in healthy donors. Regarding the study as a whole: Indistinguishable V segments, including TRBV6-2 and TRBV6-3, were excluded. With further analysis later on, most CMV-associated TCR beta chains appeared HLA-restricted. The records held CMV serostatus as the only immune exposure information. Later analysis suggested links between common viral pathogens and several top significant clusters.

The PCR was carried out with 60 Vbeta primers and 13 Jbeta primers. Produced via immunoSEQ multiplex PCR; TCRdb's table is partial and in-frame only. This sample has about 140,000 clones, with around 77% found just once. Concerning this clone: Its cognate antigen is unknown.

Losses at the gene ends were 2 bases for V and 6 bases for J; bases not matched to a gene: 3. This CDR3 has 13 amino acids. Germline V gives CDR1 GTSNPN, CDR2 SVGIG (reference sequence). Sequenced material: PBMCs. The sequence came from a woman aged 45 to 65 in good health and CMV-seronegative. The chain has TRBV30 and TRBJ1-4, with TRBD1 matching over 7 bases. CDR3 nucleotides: TGTGCCTGGAGTACAGGGGTGGATGAAAAACTGTTTTTT. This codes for CAWSTGVDEKLFF.